What follows describes a single T cell receptor (beta chain). Its antigen remains unidentified. Primers included in the PCR were 60 Vbeta and 13 Jbeta primers. TCRdb's table, derived via immunoSEQ multiplex PCR, lists solely in-frame clones and lacks some. The sample holds 160,000 or so clones, about 78% seen once. The data were obtained in a study of cytomegalovirus exposure and HLA in healthy donors. Study context: Approximately 85 million unique TCRs from HLA-typed donors made up an early data release.

General study points: HLA restriction was apparent for most CMV-associated TCR beta chains in a later analysis. Several of the most significant clusters appeared linked to common viral pathogens, based on a later analysis. It was in a later analysis that TCR association rates were seen to vary by HLA locus, highest for DRB1 and lowest for HLA-C.

The germline V gene encodes CDR1 SQVTM and CDR2 ANQGSEA. The CDR3 is made up of 13 amino acids. With 4 bases clipped from V and 3 bases from J, the junction kept 5 bases outside the gene matches. The receptor was derived from a male donor in good health and CMV-seronegative. V is TRBV29-1 and J is TRBJ1-2; 7 positions agree with TRBD1. The sequencing input was PBMCs. This CDR3 is CSVAGQSHYGYTF. CDR3 sequence (DNA): TGCAGCGTTGCGGGACAGAGCCACTATGGCTACACCTTC.